This T cell receptor (beta chain) was recovered during a study of blood T cell repertoires in COVID-19. Study context: PBMCs, B-cell-depleted T cells, or T cells provided the cDNA or gDNA that made up the material.

From germline, CDR1 is MGHRA and CDR2 YSYEKL. Trimming shortened V by 0 bases and J by 0 bases, and 12 bases separated the two germline ends. This CDR3 is built from 16 residues. Using immunoSEQ multiplex PCR, the repertoire was profiled, and TCRdb retains in-frame clones only, with some absent. The sample lists a few hundred thousand clones; just under 90% were seen once. This clone was seen just once. V gene TRBV4-1 combines with J gene TRBJ2-7, with a tentative D call TRBD2 (5 bases). The source of this sequence is a woman aged 50 to 60 who had been exposed to COVID-19. Sequencing input: PBMCs or T cells enriched from blood (not recorded which). CDR3 loop: CASSQDRMGSSYEQYF. In DNA form, the CDR3 reads TGCGCCAGCAGCCAAGATCGAATGGGGAGCTCCTACGAGCAGTACTTC.